The 14 T cell receptor beta chains below all came from one sample that was sequenced in a study of T-cell memory formation after mild COVID-19. TCRdb analysed the 5' RACE reads with MiXCR anew, one entry per CDR3 protein. The sample records 200,000 to 250,000 distinct CDR3 sequences, over 9.5% being singletons. Specimen: PBMCs or a T cell subset sorted from them (not recorded which). The source is a man aged 18 to 30 who had mild COVID-19 (a few samples of this study predate the infection). Cell type and time point are not known.

This clonotype was seen ten or more times. The gene calls are TRBV7-6 and TRBJ2-1; 8 nucleotides agree with TRBD2. Germline CDR1 reads SGHVS; CDR2 reads FNYEAQ. V lost 4 bases to trimming and J lost 9 bases; unmatched junction nucleotides: 8. The CDR3 runs to 14 residues. The CDR3 sequence: CASSSGLGGGEQFF. In nucleotides, the CDR3 is TGTGCCAGCAGCTCGGGACTAGGAGGCGGTGAGCAGTTCTTC.

The rearrangement links TRBV3-1 to TRBJ1-1; D unresolved. V dropped 3 bases and J dropped 0 bases, with 11 bases sitting between them. There are 15 residues in the CDR3. Germline V lookup: CDR1 LGHDT, CDR2 YNNKEL (reference sequence). DNA for the CDR3: TGTGCCAGCAGCCAGCAGACGCGCATGAACACTGAAGCTTTCTTT. It yields the protein CASSQQTRMNTEAFF.

J is TRBJ2-2 and V is TRBV20-1; TRBD2 aligns across 8 bases. This CDR3 has 14 residues. J was trimmed by 5 bases and V by 5 bases; bases with no gene match: 7. Germline CDR1 reads DFQATT; CDR2 reads SNEGSKA (reference sequence). CDR3 protein: CSAQTGGATGELFF. CDR3 sequence (DNA): TGCAGTGCTCAGACGGGGGGGGCGACCGGGGAGCTGTTTTTT.

This clonotype appeared a few times. The V and J genes are TRBV7-2 and TRBJ2-5; D is possibly TRBD1 or TRBD2 (5 bases each). With 2 bases removed from V and 7 bases from J, the gap between germline ends came to 14 bases. The CDR3 covers 14 residues. CDR1 is SGHTA and CDR2 is FQGNSA in the germline V gene. CDR3 in amino acids: CASSLSGHGGTQYF. The CDR3 DNA follows: TGTGCCAGCAGCTTATCGGGGCATGGCGGGACCCAGTACTTC.

This clonotype was seen only a few times. J is TRBJ2-5 and V is TRBV14; a possible D gene is TRBD1 (6 bases). Germline CDR1 and CDR2: SGHDN and FVKESK. There are 16 residues in the CDR3. V was clipped by 2 bases and J by 2 bases, with 15 bases between them. In DNA form, the CDR3 reads TGTGCCAGCAGCCAATTTACAGGGTTCGCACAAGAGACCCAGTACTTC. This gives the protein CASSQFTGFAQETQYF.

This clonotype was recorded a few times. This chain joins TRBV4-2 and TRBJ1-5; TRBD1 matches at 9 bases. Germline lookup yields CDR1 LGHNA and CDR2 YNFKEQ. Trimming at V came to 0 bases and at J to 8 bases, leaving 11 bases not matched to a gene. The CDR3 is 17 amino acids. CDR3 residues: CASSQDRGTGLSEPQHF. The CDR3 bases are TGTGCCAGCAGCCAAGATAGGGGGACAGGGCTGAGTGAGCCCCAGCATTTT.

This clonotype was counted only a few times. The chain carries TRBV18 and TRBJ2-6; D might be TRBD1 or TRBD2, each matching 5 bases. Deletions cut 2 bases from V and 0 bases from J, with 14 bases between. Germline lookup yields CDR1 KGHSH and CDR2 LQKENI. The CDR3 length is 18 residues. The DNA of the CDR3 is TGTGCCAGCTCACCATTTGGGACGGGGAGCTCTGGGGCCAACGTCCTGACTTTC. This encodes CASSPFGTGSSGANVLTF.

The rearrangement uses TRBV6-2 or TRBV6-3 and TRBJ1-6; weak D call: TRBD1 (5 bases). CDR1 and CDR2 (germline): MNHEY, SVGEGT. The CDR3 sequence is 14 residues long. V lost 5 bases to trimming and J lost 7 bases, with 12 bases between them. CDR3: CASSIGTENSPLHF. In DNA form, the CDR3 reads TGTGCCAGCAGTATCGGGACCGAGAATTCACCCCTCCACTTT.

This clonotype was detected a few times. CDR3 amino acids: CASSSKWGAGELFF. CDR3 DNA sequence: TGTGCCAGCAGCTCGAAGTGGGGGGCCGGGGAGCTGTTTTTT. The chain is built from TRBV11-1 and TRBJ2-2, with D perhaps TRBD2 (6 bases). CDR3 length: 14 amino acids. Germline CDR1 reads SGHAT; CDR2 reads FQDESV (reference sequence). V was shortened by 4 bases and J by 6 bases, with 12 bases between the two germline ends.

This clonotype was recorded a few times. The J gene is TRBJ1-4, the V gene TRBV5-1; the D gene is possibly TRBD1 (5 bases). The CDR3 spans 14 residues. The V end lost 5 bases, the J end lost 0 bases, and 8 bases lay between the germline ends. In germline, CDR1 is SGHRS, CDR2 YFSETQ. The CDR3: CASSTGSTNEKLFF. The CDR3 DNA reads as TGCGCCAGCAGTACAGGATCAACTAATGAAAAACTGTTTTTT.

The J gene is TRBJ2-3, the V gene TRBV5-1; D gene unclear. The CDR3 is 13 amino acids. CDR1 is SGHRS and CDR2 is YFSETQ in the germline V gene. With 4 bases removed from V and 2 bases from J, the gap between germline ends came to 8 bases. CDR3: CASSLMYTDTQYF. As DNA, the CDR3 is TGCGCCAGCAGCCTCATGTACACAGATACGCAGTATTTT.

This clonotype was observed a few times. J is TRBJ1-3 and V is TRBV4-2; unclear D gene. The germline V gene encodes CDR1 LGHNA and CDR2 YNFKEQ. CDR3 length equals 17 residues. With 0 bases removed from V and 0 bases from J, the gap between germline ends came to 12 bases. The DNA for the CDR3 is TGTGCCAGCAGCCAAGATTTATGGTACATCTCTGGAAACACCATATATTTT. The encoded protein is CASSQDLWYISGNTIYF.

The genes are TRBV7-9 and TRBJ1-2; D is undetermined. The germline CDR1 and CDR2 sequences are SEHNR and FQNEAQ (reference sequence). This CDR3 is 12 amino acids long. The germline V and J ends were trimmed by 1 base and 4 bases, with 4 bases remaining between them. The CDR3, as DNA: TGTGCCAGCAGCTTAGACTTCTATGGCTACACCTTC. Translating gives CASSLDFYGYTF.

The chain combines TRBV7-2 with TRBJ1-2; D is perhaps TRBD1 (5 bases). From germline, CDR1 is SGHTA and CDR2 FQGNSA. The CDR3 has 15 residues. The V end was cut by 5 bases, the J end by 1 base, with 14 bases between. This CDR3 reads CASSLLKGVNYGYTF. CDR3 coding DNA: TGTGCCAGCAGCCTGCTGAAAGGGGTTAACTATGGCTACACCTTC.